The 20 T cell receptor beta chains in this list originate from one sample, sequenced in a study of CD8 T cells in ankylosing spondylitis. TCRdb re-called the 5' RACE reads with MiXCR, one entry per CDR3 protein. Among roughly 230,000 distinct CDR3 sequences, 8.2% were seen once, and the ten largest hold 4% to 5.5%. The sequenced material came from blood, either unsorted or a sorted T cell fraction (not recorded which). These receptors all stem from a female donor with ankylosing spondylitis or in good health (not recorded which).

This clonotype was picked up many times. The V and J genes are TRBV20-1 and TRBJ2-5; D is undetermined. CDR1 and CDR2 from the germline V gene are DFQATT and SNEGSKA (reference sequence). The CDR3 length is 9 residues. V lost 3 bases and J lost 8, with 4 bases in between. The CDR3 loop reads CSASDTQYF. The CDR3 coding sequence is TGCAGTGCTAGCGACACCCAGTACTTC.

V gene TRBV19 combines with J gene TRBJ2-5; 9 bases are shared with TRBD1. The germline gives CDR1 LNHDA, CDR2 SQIVND (reference sequence). The CDR3 is 13 residues long. The V and J ends lost 5 bases and 4 bases, in that order; junction bases with no gene match: 2. CDR3: CASSSTGGETQYF. The DNA of the CDR3 is TGTGCCAGTAGTTCGACAGGGGGAGAGACCCAGTACTTC.

This rearrangement joins TRBV5-4 to TRBJ1-4; no clear D gene. Germline loops: CDR1 SGHNT, CDR2 YYREEE (reference sequence). The ends were cut back, 4 bases at V and 7 bases at J, with 5 bases in the middle. The CDR3 spans 11 residues. The CDR3 spells CASSGGEKLFF. CDR3 nucleotides: TGTGCCAGCAGCGGAGGTGAAAAACTGTTTTTT.

This clonotype was observed many times. V and J are TRBV11-2 and TRBJ2-2; 8 bases fit TRBD1. From germline, CDR1 is SGHAT and CDR2 FQNNGV. The ends lost 3 bases at V and 5 bases at J; junction bases unmatched: 8. The CDR3 has 16 amino acids. The CDR3 reads CASSFSGGAFTGELFF. CDR3 DNA sequence: TGTGCCAGCAGCTTCTCAGGGGGCGCTTTTACCGGGGAGCTGTTTTTT.

This clonotype was found many times. The CDR3 sequence: CASSLMVIAKNIQYF. CDR3 nucleotide sequence: TGTGCCAGCAGTTTAATGGTAATAGCCAAAAACATTCAGTACTTC. V usage is TRBV12-3 or TRBV12-4 and J usage is TRBJ2-4; D uncertain. This CDR3 region has 15 residues. The V end was cut by 2 bases, the J end by 0 bases, with 8 bases between.

In its sample, this clonotype was seen many times. The CDR3 reads CSARGDRAGETQYF. The CDR3 DNA is TGCAGTGCTAGAGGGGACAGGGCAGGGGAGACCCAGTACTTC. The genes are TRBV20-1 and TRBJ2-5; 9 bases agree with TRBD1. Germline CDR1 DFQATT, CDR2 SNEGSKA (reference sequence). Germline trimming cut 1 base from V and 5 bases from J; bases unmatched to any gene: 5. This CDR3 has 14 amino acids.

This clonotype has ten or more counts. CDR3 sequence: CAITSGRVNEQFF. Here the CDR3 DNA reads TGTGCCATCACTAGCGGGAGAGTCAATGAGCAGTTCTTC. The rearrangement uses TRBV2 and TRBJ2-1, with TRBD2 matching 11 bases. Trimming cost V 10 bases and J 6 bases; bases outside gene matches: 5. The CDR3 runs 13 residues. The germline CDR1 and CDR2 sequences are SNHLY and FYNNEI.

The V and J genes are TRBV18 and TRBJ2-1; D is ambiguous. This CDR3 has 14 amino acids. Per germline, CDR1 KGHSH and CDR2 LQKENI. Trimming took 1 base from V and 5 from J, leaving 9 bases between them. CDR3 residues: CASSPRIEHNEQFF. CDR3 nucleotide sequence: TGTGCCAGCTCACCACGTATAGAACACAATGAGCAGTTCTTC.

The sample holds many counts of this clonotype. V usage is TRBV6-2 or TRBV6-3 and J usage is TRBJ2-2; maybe TRBD1 (6 bases). The length of the CDR3 is 16 residues. The V end was cut by 2 bases, the J end by 2 bases, with 12 bases between. The germline V gene encodes CDR1 MNHEY and CDR2 SVGEGT. DNA for the CDR3: TGTGCCAGCAGTTACCGTCGAGGGGGTAACACCGGGGAGCTGTTTTTT. Translating it yields CASSYRRGGNTGELFF.

There are many counts of this clonotype. This chain uses TRBV12-3 or TRBV12-4 with TRBJ2-7, with TRBD1 identical over 7 bases. V dropped 3 bases and J dropped 4; count of bases not matched to a gene: 6. This CDR3 has 14 amino acids. Here the CDR3 DNA reads TGTGCCAGCAGTTTTGAGGGGGCCCTTTACGAGCAGTACTTC. The encoded protein is CASSFEGALYEQYF.

This clonotype occurred many times. The V gene is TRBV27, the J gene TRBJ2-5; D unclear. Germline V gene lookup returns CDR1 MNHEY and CDR2 SMNVEV (reference sequence). This CDR3 region has 13 residues. Trimming took 0 bases from V and 2 from J, leaving 4 bases between them. CDR3 nucleotide sequence: TGTGCCAGCAGTTTATCTGGTCAAGAGACCCAGTACTTC. Translating gives CASSLSGQETQYF.

In this sample, this clonotype turned up many times. The V call is TRBV7-9, the J call TRBJ1-2, with a tentative D call TRBD1 (5 bases). Germline CDR1 SEHNR, CDR2 FQNEAQ (reference sequence). Trimming left V 1 base short and J 3 bases short, with 9 bases between. CDR3 length: 14 residues. CDR3 nucleotides: TGTGCCAGCAGCTTAGGGCTGGGGGACTATGGCTACACCTTC. Its protein product is CASSLGLGDYGYTF.

The sample holds many counts of this clonotype. This chain connects TRBV10-3 to TRBJ2-5, with D perhaps TRBD2 (6 bases). The ends were cut back, 4 bases at V and 5 bases at J, with 8 bases in the middle. The CDR3 sequence is 12 residues long. Germline CDR1 ENHRY, CDR2 SYGVKD. DNA of the CDR3: TGTGCCATCAGTGGAGGAGGGGAGACCCAGTACTTC. Translated, it gives CAISGGGETQYF.

This clonotype came up many times. This rearrangement joins TRBV28 to TRBJ2-2, with unresolved D. Germline loops: CDR1 MDHEN, CDR2 SYDVKM. V lost 7 bases and J 4 bases, leaving 16 bases between the germline ends. CDR3 length equals 15 residues. CDR3 nucleotides: TGTGCCAGCACTTCGCCCCTACGTAGCACCGGGGAGCTGTTTTTT. Its protein product is CASTSPLRSTGELFF.

The chain recombines TRBV19 with TRBJ1-1, with D uncertain. The CDR3 is 11 amino acids. Per germline, CDR1 LNHDA and CDR2 SQIVND (reference sequence). CDR3 nucleotides: TGTTCCACGGGGTCAGGCACTGAAGCTTTCTTT. Amino acids: CSTGSGTEAFF. Full variable domain (rest looked up from reference TRBV19 and TRBJ1-1): DGGITQSPKYLFRKEGQNVTLSCEQNLNHDAMYWYRQDPGQGLRLIYYSQIVNDFQKGDIAEGYSVSREKKESFPLTVTSAQKNPTAFYLCSTGSGTEAFFGQGTRLTVV.

The chain is built from TRBV15 and TRBJ2-7; possibly TRBD1 for D (5 bases). V dropped 9 bases and J dropped 3 bases, with 15 bases sitting between them. The CDR3 totals 13 residues. Germline CDR1 is LNHNV and CDR2 is YYDKDF (reference sequence). The CDR3 DNA is TGTGCCACATCGCAGGGTTTCTTCTACGAGCAGTACTTC. Its protein is CATSQGFFYEQYF.

V and J are TRBV7-9 and TRBJ2-5; 7 bases map to TRBD1. Germline V lookup: CDR1 SEHNR, CDR2 FQNEAQ (reference sequence). The CDR3 is made up of 17 amino acids. The junction had 11 bases not matched to a gene; V was cut back by 3 bases and J by 1 base. The CDR3 DNA reads as TGTGCCAGCAGCTTTTCTCCCCTTTCAGGGGGCCAAGAGACCCAGTACTTC. Translated, it gives CASSFSPLSGGQETQYF.

This clonotype was observed at least ten times. The chain combines TRBV6-2 or TRBV6-3 with TRBJ2-3; possibly TRBD2 for D (6 bases). The V gene lost 0 bases and the J gene lost 0 bases, with 22 bases spanning the gap. Germline V gene lookup returns CDR1 MNHEY and CDR2 SVGEGT. The CDR3 covers 20 residues. The CDR3 region has the DNA TGTGCCAGCAGTTACTCGAGTTTAGCGGTTCCCTCTCGAAGCACAGATACGCAGTATTTT. It translates to CASSYSSLAVPSRSTDTQYF.

This clonotype was seen repeatedly, ten times or more. CDR3 sequence: CASSGGGSGYNEQFF. The CDR3 DNA reads TGTGCCAGCAGTGGGGGAGGTAGCGGTTACAATGAGCAGTTCTTC. V gene TRBV27 combines with J gene TRBJ2-1, with a possible D match to TRBD2 (6 bases). CDR3 length equals 15 residues. Trimming shortened V by 5 bases and J by 4 bases, and 15 bases separated the two germline ends. Germline-derived CDR1 and CDR2 are MNHEY and SMNVEV (reference sequence).

This clonotype was seen repeatedly, ten times or more. This chain connects TRBV20-1 to TRBJ2-7; 11 bases agree with TRBD2. Germline-derived CDR1 and CDR2 are DFQATT and SNEGSKA (reference sequence). V was clipped by 3 bases and J by 2 bases; unmatched bases: 3. CDR3 size: 14 residues. CDR3 in amino acids: CSARGTSGPYEQYF. CDR3 DNA sequence: TGCAGTGCTAGGGGGACTAGCGGTCCCTACGAGCAGTACTTC.